These 10 T cell receptor beta chains came from one sample sequenced in a study of CXCR3-negative and CXCR3-positive naive CD8 T cells. Findings and limits, study-wide: Naive CXCR3-positive cells had TRB CDR3s more hydrophobic than those of CXCR3-negative naive cells.

Preparation of TRB cDNA libraries relied on 5' RACE carrying UMI labels. TCRdb processed the 5' RACE reads again and assigns one entry to each CDR3 protein, with no DNA. There are under 85,000 distinct CDR3 sequences in the sample, with 0.55% to 0.7% held by the top ten. These receptors are not linked to any known antigen. Input material: naive CXCR3+ CD8+ T cells from blood. Described subset: CD45RO-CCR7+CD27+CD95- naive CD8+ T cells expressing CXCR3 (TNR3+). These receptors all come from a human donor in good health. Some clones in this sample may be carry-over from other donors' samples.

The rearrangement joins TRBV14 to TRBJ2-7. Germline CDR1 reads SGHDN; CDR2 reads FVKESK. The CDR3 is made up of 13 amino acids. CDR3 in amino acids: CASSRLTLGEQYF.

This chain uses TRBV5-4 with TRBJ2-2; TCRdb's assignment of TRBD1 cannot be checked, as there is no DNA. The CDR3 is 12 residues long. Germline V gene data show CDR1 as SGHNT and CDR2 as YYREEE (reference sequence). The CDR3 protein is CASGGKTGELFF.

The CDR3 region is CSVPWAQETQYF. The rearrangement uses TRBV29-1 and TRBJ2-5; TCRdb's assignment of TRBD1 cannot be checked, as there is no DNA. Germline V gene lookup returns CDR1 SQVTM and CDR2 ANQGSEA. This CDR3 region has 12 residues.

V gene TRBV9 combines with J gene TRBJ2-1; TCRdb designates TRBD1, a call that cannot be tested without DNA. The germline CDR1 and CDR2 sequences are SGDLS and YYNGEE. The CDR3 sequence is 15 residues long. CDR3 region: CASSVGINRENEQFF.

CDR3 region: CASRRGGEETQYF. The chain couples TRBV5-1 to TRBJ2-5; the TCRdb D gene call, TRBD1, has no DNA to confirm it. CDR1 and CDR2 (germline): SGHRS, YFSETQ. This CDR3 contains 13 residues.

This chain connects TRBV4-3 to TRBJ2-3; there is no DNA to check the TCRdb D call of TRBD1. Germline V gene lookup returns CDR1 LGHNA and CDR2 YSLEER. The CDR3 runs 15 residues. This CDR3 reads CASSLGGGSTDTQYF.

The rearrangement joins TRBV25-1 to TRBJ1-4; with no DNA, the TCRdb D assignment of TRBD1 cannot be verified. CDR3 size: 16 residues. Germline lookup yields CDR1 MGHDK and CDR2 SYGVNS. CDR3 residues: CASSELRQTSNEKLFF.

This chain joins TRBV9 and TRBJ2-1; TCRdb returns TRBD2, unconfirmable since there is no DNA. This CDR3 comprises 16 residues. Germline assignment: CDR1 SGDLS and CDR2 YYNGEE. CDR3 residues: CASSGLSGGSYNEQFF.

The chain has TRBV20-1 and TRBJ2-7. This CDR3 spans 14 amino acids. Germline V gives CDR1 DFQATT, CDR2 SNEGSKA (reference sequence). The chain's CDR3 is CSARGTGRSYEQYF.

This chain connects TRBV20-1 to TRBJ2-1; absent DNA, TCRdb's TRBD2 call cannot be checked. Germline V gene data show CDR1 as DFQATT and CDR2 as SNEGSKA (reference sequence). The CDR3 is 16 amino acids. The CDR3 loop is CSARISGGRSYNEQFF.